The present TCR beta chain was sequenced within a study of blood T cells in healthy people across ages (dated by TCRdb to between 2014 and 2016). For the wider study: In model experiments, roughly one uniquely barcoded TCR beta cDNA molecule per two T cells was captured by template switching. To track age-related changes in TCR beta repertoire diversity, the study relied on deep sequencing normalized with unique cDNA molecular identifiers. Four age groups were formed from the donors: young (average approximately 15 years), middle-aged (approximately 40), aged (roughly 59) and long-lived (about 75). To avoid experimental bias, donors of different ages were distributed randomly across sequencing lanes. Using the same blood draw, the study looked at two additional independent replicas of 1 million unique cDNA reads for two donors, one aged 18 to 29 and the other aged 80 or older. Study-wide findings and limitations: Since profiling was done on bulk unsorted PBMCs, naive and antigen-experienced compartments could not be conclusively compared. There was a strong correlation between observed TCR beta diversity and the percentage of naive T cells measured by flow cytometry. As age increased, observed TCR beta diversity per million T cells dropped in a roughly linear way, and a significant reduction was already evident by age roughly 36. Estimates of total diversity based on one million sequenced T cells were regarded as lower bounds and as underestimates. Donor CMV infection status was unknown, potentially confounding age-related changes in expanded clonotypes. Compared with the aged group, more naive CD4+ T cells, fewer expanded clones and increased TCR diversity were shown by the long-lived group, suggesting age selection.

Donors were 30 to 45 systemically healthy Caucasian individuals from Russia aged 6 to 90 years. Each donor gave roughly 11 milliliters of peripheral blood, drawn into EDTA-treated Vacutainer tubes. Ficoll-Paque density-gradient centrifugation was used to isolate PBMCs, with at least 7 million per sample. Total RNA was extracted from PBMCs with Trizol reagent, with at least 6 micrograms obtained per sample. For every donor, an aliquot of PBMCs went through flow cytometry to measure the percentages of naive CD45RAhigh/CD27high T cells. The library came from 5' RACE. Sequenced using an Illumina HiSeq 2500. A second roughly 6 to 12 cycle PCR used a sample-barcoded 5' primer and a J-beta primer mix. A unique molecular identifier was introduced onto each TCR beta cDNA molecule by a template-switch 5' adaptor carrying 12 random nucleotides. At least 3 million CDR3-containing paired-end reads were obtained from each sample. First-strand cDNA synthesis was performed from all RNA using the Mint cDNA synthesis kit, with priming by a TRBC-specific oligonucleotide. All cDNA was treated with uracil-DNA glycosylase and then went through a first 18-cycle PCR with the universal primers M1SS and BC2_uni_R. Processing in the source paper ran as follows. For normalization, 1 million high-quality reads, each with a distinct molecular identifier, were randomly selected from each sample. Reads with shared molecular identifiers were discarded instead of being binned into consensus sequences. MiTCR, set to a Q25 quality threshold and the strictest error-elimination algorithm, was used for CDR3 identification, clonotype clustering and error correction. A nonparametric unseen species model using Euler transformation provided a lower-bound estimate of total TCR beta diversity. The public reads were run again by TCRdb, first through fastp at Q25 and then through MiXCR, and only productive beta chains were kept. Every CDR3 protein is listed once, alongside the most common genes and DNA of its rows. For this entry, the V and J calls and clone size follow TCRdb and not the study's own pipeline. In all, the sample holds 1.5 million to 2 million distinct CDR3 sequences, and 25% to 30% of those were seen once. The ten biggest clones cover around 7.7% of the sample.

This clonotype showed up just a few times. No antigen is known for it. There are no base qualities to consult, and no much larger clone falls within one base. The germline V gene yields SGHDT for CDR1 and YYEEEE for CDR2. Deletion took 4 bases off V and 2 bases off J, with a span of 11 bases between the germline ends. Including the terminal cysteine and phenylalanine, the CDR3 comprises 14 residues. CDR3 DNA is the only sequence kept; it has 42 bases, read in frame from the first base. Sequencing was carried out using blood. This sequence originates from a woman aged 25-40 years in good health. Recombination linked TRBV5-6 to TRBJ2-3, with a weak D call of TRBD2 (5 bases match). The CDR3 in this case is CASSRTAYTDTQYF. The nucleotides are TGTGCCAGCAGCCGGACTGCCTACACAGATACGCAGTATTTT.